This TCR beta chain was found in a study of identical twins. TCRdb ran MiXCR on the 5' RACE reads and lists one entry per CDR3 protein. The sample shows roughly 770,000 distinct CDR3 sequences, around a sixth of them seen only once. Germline assignment: CDR1 SGHRS and CDR2 YFSETQ. This CDR3 has 14 amino acids. The V end was cut by 5 bases, the J end by 2 bases, with 10 bases between. These data are also associated with another study on T cells expressing NK-cell markers.

Source material: PBMCs. J is TRBJ1-4 and V is TRBV5-1; D is perhaps TRBD1 (5 bases). The clonotype originates from a woman aged 18-30 years in good health. CDR3: CASRGWGTNEKLFF. In DNA form, the CDR3 reads TGCGCCAGCAGGGGCTGGGGGACTAATGAAAAACTGTTTTTT.